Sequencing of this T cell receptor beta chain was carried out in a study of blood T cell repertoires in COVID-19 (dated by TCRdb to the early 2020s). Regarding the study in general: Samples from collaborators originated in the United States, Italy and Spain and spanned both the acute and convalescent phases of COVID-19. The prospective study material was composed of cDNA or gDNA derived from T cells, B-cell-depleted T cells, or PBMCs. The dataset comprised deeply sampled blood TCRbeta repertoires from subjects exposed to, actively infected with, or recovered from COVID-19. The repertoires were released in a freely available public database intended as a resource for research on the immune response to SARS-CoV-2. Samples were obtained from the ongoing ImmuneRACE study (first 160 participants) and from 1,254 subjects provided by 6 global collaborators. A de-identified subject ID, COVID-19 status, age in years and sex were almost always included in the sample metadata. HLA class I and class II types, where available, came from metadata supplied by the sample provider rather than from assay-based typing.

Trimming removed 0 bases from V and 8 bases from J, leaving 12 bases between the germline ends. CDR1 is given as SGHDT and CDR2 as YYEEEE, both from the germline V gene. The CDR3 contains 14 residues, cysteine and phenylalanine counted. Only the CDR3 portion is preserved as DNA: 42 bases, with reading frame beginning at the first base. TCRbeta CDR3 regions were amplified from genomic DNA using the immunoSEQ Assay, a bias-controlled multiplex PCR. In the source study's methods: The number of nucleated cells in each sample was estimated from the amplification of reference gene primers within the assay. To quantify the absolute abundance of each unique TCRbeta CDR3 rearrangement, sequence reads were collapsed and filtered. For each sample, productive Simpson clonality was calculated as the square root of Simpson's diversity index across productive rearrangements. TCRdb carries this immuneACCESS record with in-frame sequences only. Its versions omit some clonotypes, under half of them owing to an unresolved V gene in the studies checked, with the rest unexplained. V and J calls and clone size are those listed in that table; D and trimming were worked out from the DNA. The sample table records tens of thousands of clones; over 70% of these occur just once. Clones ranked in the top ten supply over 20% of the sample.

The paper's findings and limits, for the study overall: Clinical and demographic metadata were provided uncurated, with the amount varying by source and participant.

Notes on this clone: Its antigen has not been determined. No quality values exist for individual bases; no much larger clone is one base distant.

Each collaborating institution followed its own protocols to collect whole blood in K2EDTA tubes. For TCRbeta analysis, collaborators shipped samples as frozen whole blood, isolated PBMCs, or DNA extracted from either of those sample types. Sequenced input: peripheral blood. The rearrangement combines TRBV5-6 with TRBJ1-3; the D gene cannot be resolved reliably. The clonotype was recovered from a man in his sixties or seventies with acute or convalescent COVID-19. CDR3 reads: CASSLAGFGDTIYF. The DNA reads TGTGCCAGCAGCTTGGCGGGGTTCGGGGACACCATATATTTT.